These T cell receptor beta chains were read from a single sample in a study of blood T cell repertoires in COVID-19. Clones were sequenced by immunoSEQ multiplex PCR, and TCRdb holds only the in-frame ones, with some missing. The sample yields tens of thousands of clones, 87% seen once. Sample: peripheral blood. These receptors were collected from a man older than 75 in a cohort sampled during active COVID-19. CDR3s include the opening cysteine and the closing phenylalanine or tryptophan. The D gene is left open where the match is weak. Some rows mark clone size as missing; the rest say once, few, many or name a class of expanded clone.

NA	NA	TRBJ1-2	TRBV10-2	TGCGCCAGCAGTGAGTCTATTCTGAGGGAGAGGAACTATGGCTACACCTTC	CASSESILRERNYGYTF
TRBD1	NA	TRBJ2-7	TRBV4-2	TGTGCCAGCAGCCAACAGGGACAGGACCGTCCCGAGCAGTACTTC	CASSQQGQDRPEQYF
TRBD1	NA	TRBJ2-3	TRBV6-5	TGTGCCAGCAGGGACAGGGGCCGGAGCACAGATACGCAGTATTTT	CASRDRGRSTDTQYF
TRBD2	once	TRBJ2-2	TRBV3-1/TRBV3-2	TGTGCCAGCAGCCAAGATCTAGCGGGGGTTCCATCTTTGACCGGGGAGCTGTTTTTT	CASSQDLAGVPSLTGELFF
TRBD2	NA	TRBJ2-1	TRBV3-1/TRBV3-2	TGTGCCAGCAGCCAAGATGTAGCGGGAGGGATCTACAATGAGCAGTTCTTC	CASSQDVAGGIYNEQFF
TRBD1	NA	TRBJ1-4	TRBV5-1	TGCGCCAGCAGCTTGCGGGGACAGGGGATTGAAAAACTGTTTTTT	CASSLRGQGIEKLFF
TRBD2	NA	TRBJ2-7	TRBV5-1	TGCGCCAGCAGCTTAAGTAGCGGGAGTAGGACCTACGAGCAGTACTTC	CASSLSSGSRTYEQYF
NA	NA	TRBJ1-1	TRBV10-3	TGTGCCATCAACGGGGGTCTGAACACTGAAGCTTTCTTT	CAINGGLNTEAFF
TRBD1	NA	TRBJ2-1	TRBV9	TGTGCCAGCAGCTTACGATCGGGACAGGGTAACGGTGAGCAGTTCTTC	CASSLRSGQGNGEQFF
NA	few	TRBJ1-6	TRBV30	TGTGCCTGGACATCGGGGGGGAGCTCCTATAATTCACCCCTCCACTTT	CAWTSGGSSYNSPLHF
TRBD2	few	TRBJ2-7	TRBV19	TGTGCCAGTAGTACTAGCGGGAGTTACTCCTACGAGCAGTACTTC	CASSTSGSYSYEQYF
NA	NA	TRBJ1-6	TRBV3-1/TRBV3-2	TGTGCCAGCAGCCAAGACCAGGCCAATTCACCCCTCCACTTT	CASSQDQANSPLHF
TRBD1	NA	TRBJ1-5	TRBV6-6	TGTGCCAGCAGAGCTTCGGGACAGGGGGCTCAGCCCCAGCATTTT	CASRASGQGAQPQHF
NA	NA	TRBJ2-7	TRBV19	TGTGCCAGTAGTATAGAGGCGGGGAAGTCCTACGAGCAGTACTTC	CASSIEAGKSYEQYF
NA	NA	TRBJ1-2	TRBV6-1	TGTGCCAGCAGTGAAGGCCGGTTTGGCTACACCTTC	CASSEGRFGYTF